The clone carrying this T cell receptor (beta chain) was counted a few times. Time point noted: sample taken at primary tumor resection. Frozen PBMC, nontumor lung or tumor provided whole RNA, which was sequenced unsorted. A total of some 70 untreated early-stage non-small cell lung cancer patients served as donors. In TCRdb, the 5' RACE reads were re-called with MiXCR into one record per CDR3 protein. Altogether roughly 48,000 distinct CDR3 sequences are present, approximately 5% being singletons, with the ten largest covering 11%. Germline V CDR1 and CDR2: PRHDT, FYEKMQ (reference sequence). Trimming cost V 5 bases and J 3 bases; bases outside gene matches: 15. This CDR3 spans 19 amino acids. The data were obtained in a study of spatial heterogeneity in lung cancer. Study at large: Raw-read counts averaged over ten per unique TCR and UMI combination.

The chain carries TRBV13 and TRBJ2-1; 11 bases agree with TRBD2. The receptor comes from a male donor with early-stage non-small cell lung cancer. The source was PBMCs, collected at surgery. The CDR3 region is CASSPLVDSGRVGYNEQFF. DNA for the CDR3: TGTGCCAGCAGCCCCTTAGTCGATAGCGGGAGGGTGGGCTACAATGAGCAGTTCTTC.